This TCR beta chain was sequenced for a study of blood T cell repertoires in COVID-19 (TCRdb year 2020). Context from the whole study: The collaborator samples originated in the United States, Italy and Spain and spanned the acute and convalescent phases of COVID-19. The material from the prospective study consisted of cDNA or gDNA derived from T cells, B-cell-depleted T cells, or PBMCs. Subjects who had been exposed to COVID-19, were actively infected with it, or had recovered from it provided the deeply sampled blood TCRbeta repertoires that made up the dataset. The repertoires were released in a freely available public database meant as a resource for research on the immune response to SARS-CoV-2. The samples were drawn from the first 160 participants of the ongoing ImmuneRACE study and from 1,254 subjects provided by 6 global collaborators. A de-identified subject ID, COVID-19 status, age in years and sex were almost always included in the sample metadata. Where available, HLA class I and class II types were obtained from metadata supplied by the sample provider rather than from assay-based typing.

TCRbeta CDR3 regions were amplified from genomic DNA using the immunoSEQ Assay, a bias-controlled multiplex PCR. In the original analysis: Nucleated cell counts per sample were estimated from amplification of reference gene primers within the assay. Sequence reads were collapsed and filtered to measure the absolute abundance of every unique TCRbeta CDR3 rearrangement. For each sample, productive Simpson clonality was calculated as the square root of Simpson's diversity index across productive rearrangements. The immuneACCESS repertoire file appears here via TCRdb, limited to in-frame rearrangements. These files lack a portion of the clones; in checked studies, under half of the deficit traces to unresolved V genes, and the cause of the others is not known. D and trimming were read from the DNA, whereas the V and J calls and clone size are those reported in that table. In this sample the table shows roughly 49,000 clones, about 86% of which occur a single time. The ten largest account for about 4.6% of the sample.

Study-level results and caveats: The quantity of clinical and demographic metadata differed by source and by participant and was supplied without curation.

Notes on this clone: The clone's antigen remains unknown. Per-nucleotide qualities are absent, and no much larger clonotype sits a single base away.

Collaborating institutions collected whole blood in K2EDTA tubes following their own protocols. Collaborator samples were shipped for TCRbeta analysis as frozen whole blood, isolated PBMCs, or DNA extracted from either sample type. Cut back by 3 bases and 4 bases, the V and J ends lie 19 bases apart. According to the germline V gene (reference sequence), CDR1 reads DFQATT and CDR2 reads SNEGSKA. The CDR3 measures 15 amino acids from cysteine to phenylalanine. The DNA shown is the 45-base CDR3, in frame from base 1. This clonotype was sampled from an elderly man with active COVID-19. Recombination connected TRBV20-1 to TRBJ2-7; matching of 6 bases hints at TRBD1 as the D gene. The sample taken for sequencing was peripheral blood. The CDR3 protein: CSASDTGFIWYEQYF. The DNA sequence is given as TGCAGTGCTAGTGACACAGGGTTTATTTGGTACGAGCAGTACTTC.